This T cell receptor beta chain was captured by sequencing in a study of T cell repertoires in cytomegalovirus infection. For the study at large: In the study, CMV epitopes included recently identified HLA-C-restricted and well-studied HLA-B-restricted ones. Signatures in public TCR beta sequences pointed to both CMV infection and matching HLA type.

TCRdb independently ran MiXCR on the reads; one entry per CDR3 protein. The sample has some 900,000 distinct CDR3 sequences, approximately 32% seen once. Findings of the study overall: HLA-C-restricted CMV clonotypes gave the most frequent clonotype in two of eight donors.

Points on this clonotype: Its antigen is unknown.

CDR1 SGHNT and CDR2 YYREEE come from the germline V gene (reference sequence). With 3 bases clipped from V and 2 bases from J, the junction kept 5 bases outside the gene matches. This CDR3 is 16 amino acids long. The sample was cultured CD8+ T cells from PBMCs, taken from culture after CMV antigen stimulation. This sequence originates from a human donor in good health (CMV status not recorded). Some clones in this sample may be carry-over from other donors' samples. This chain joins TRBV5-4 and TRBJ2-7; 13 bases fit TRBD2. The CDR3 DNA follows: TGTGCCAGCAGCTCTACTAGCGGGGGGGCCACCTACGAGCAGTACGTC. Translation: CASSSTSGGATYEQYV.